The rows below give T cell receptor beta chains drawn from one sample of a study of T cell repertoires in aging, cancer and after chemotherapy. In TCRdb, the multiplex PCR reads were re-called with MiXCR into one record per CDR3 protein. The sample consists of over 8,000 distinct CDR3 sequences, roughly a third of them appearing once. Sequencing was carried out using blood. The receptors originated from a human donor in good health. CDR3s include the opening cysteine and the closing phenylalanine or tryptophan. Each record gives: J gene, CDR3 length, D gene, V gene, clone size, CDR3 DNA, CDR3 protein. The D gene is left open where the match is weak. A clone size is listed for some rows: how often the clone was seen (once, few, many), or a class if it is expanded.

TRBJ1-6,14,NA,TRBV7-9,few,TGTGCCAGCAGCTACGCCGACTATAATTCACCCCTCCACTTT,CASSYADYNSPLHF
TRBJ2-5,18,NA,TRBV18,NA,TGTGCCAGCTCACCACTAAAGGCGAAACAGGTCTCCCAAGAGACCCAGTACTTC,CASSPLKAKQVSQETQYF
TRBJ1-5,15,TRBD1,TRBV20-1,few,TGCAGTGCTAGAGATTTCGGGACAGGAAATCAGCCCCAGCATTTT,CSARDFGTGNQPQHF
TRBJ1-5,15,TRBD1,TRBV20-1,few,TGCAGTGCTAGAGATTCAGGACAGGGTCGTCAGCCCCAGCATTTT,CSARDSGQGRQPQHF
TRBJ1-1,14,TRBD1,TRBV20-1,NA,TGCAGTGCGGGGAAGAGGACAGGGGAGACTGAAGCTTTCTTT,CSAGKRTGETEAFF
TRBJ2-7,15,NA,TRBV6-5,NA,TGTGCCAGCAGTTACTCCATAAGGGGGACCTACGAGCAGTACTTC,CASSYSIRGTYEQYF
TRBJ1-1,14,NA,TRBV29-1,few,TGCAGCGTCCTCCGGGGGGCGGGGGGCACTGAAGCTTTCTTT,CSVLRGAGGTEAFF
TRBJ2-3,12,NA,TRBV12-3/TRBV12-4,NA,TGTACCAGCAGACTAACCACAGATACGCAGTATTTT,CTSRLTTDTQYF
TRBJ1-3,16,NA,TRBV6-1,few,TGTGCCAGCAGTGCCTCGGGCCCAGCCTCTGGAAACACCATATATTTT,CASSASGPASGNTIYF
TRBJ2-5,14,NA,TRBV7-3,NA,TGTGCTAGCAGCTCAATCGGACAAGGGGAGACCCAGTACTTC,CASSSIGQGETQYF
TRBJ1-3,15,NA,TRBV11-1,few,TGTGCCAGCTGCTACGGACGGGGCTCTGGAAACACCATATATTTT,CASCYGRGSGNTIYF
TRBJ2-3,12,NA,TRBV18,NA,TGTGCCAGCTCACCCAGGGATGGGACGCAGTATTTT,CASSPRDGTQYF
TRBJ2-3,14,TRBD2,TRBV20-1,NA,TGCAGTGCTAGAGGGACTAGGCGCCTGGAGAGGCAGTATTTT,CSARGTRRLERQYF
TRBJ2-3,16,TRBD2,TRBV20-1,NA,TGCAGTGCTAGAGATTGGGAGGGAGGACACACAGATACGCAGTATTTT,CSARDWEGGHTDTQYF
TRBJ1-2,18,NA,TRBV7-3,NA,TGTGCCAGCAGCCCCTCCACCCGGGACGTTTGGACCAACTATGGCTACACCTTC,CASSPSTRDVWTNYGYTF
TRBJ2-3,14,TRBD2,TRBV6-2/TRBV6-3,few,TGTGCCACCGGGACTAGCGGAGGGTTAGATACGCAGTATTTT,CATGTSGGLDTQYF
TRBJ1-2,16,NA,TRBV5-1,few,TGCGCCAGCAGGTCCTCCGAGGCGGCAGAGATCTATGGCTACACCTTC,CASRSSEAAEIYGYTF
TRBJ1-5,17,NA,TRBV6-1,once,TGTGCCAGCAGCAAAACTCACAGGGATATTAGCAATCAGCCCCAGCATTTT,CASSKTHRDISNQPQHF
TRBJ1-2,15,NA,TRBV28,NA,TGTGCCAGCAGTTCGGAACCATCGGGGGACTATGGCTACACCTTC,CASSSEPSGDYGYTF
TRBJ2-5,17,NA,TRBV21-1,NA,TGTGCCAGCAGCAAAGCCGGCACAGGACAACCACAAGAGACCCAGTACTTC,CASSKAGTGQPQETQYF
TRBJ2-7,13,TRBD1,TRBV19,few,TGTGCCAGTAGTATTGGACAGGCCGACGAGCAGTACTTC,CASSIGQADEQYF
TRBJ1-2,12,NA,TRBV28,NA,TGTGCCAGCAGTTCCTACCCGGATGGCTACACCTTC,CASSSYPDGYTF
TRBJ1-3,15,NA,TRBV6-1,few,TGTGCCAGCAGTTCCAACAGGGAAACTGGAAACACCATATATTTT,CASSSNRETGNTIYF
TRBJ1-2,13,NA,TRBV12-5,NA,TGTGCTAGTGGTTTTGAGGGATTTTATGGCTACACCTTC,CASGFEGFYGYTF
TRBJ1-2,15,NA,TRBV6-5,NA,TGTGCCAGCAGTTCGGTCCAGGGAGGATTAAAAGGCTACACCTTC,CASSSVQGGLKGYTF
TRBJ2-3,13,NA,TRBV6-2/TRBV6-3,few,TGTGCCAGCAGTTCGCAGGTACCGGATACGCAGTATTTT,CASSSQVPDTQYF
TRBJ2-1,14,TRBD1,TRBV24-1,NA,TGTGCCACCAGTGATTTCACAGGGGGCGATGAGCAGTTCTTC,CATSDFTGGDEQFF
TRBJ2-5,13,TRBD2,TRBV10-3,NA,TGTGCCATCAGTGAAACGGGGGGAGAGACCCAGTACTTC,CAISETGGETQYF
TRBJ1-6,17,NA,TRBV27,NA,TGTGCCAGCAGTACGTGGACAGCGACGCTACATAATTCACCCCTCCACTTT,CASSTWTATLHNSPLHF
TRBJ2-1,15,NA,TRBV19,medium-sized,TGTGCCAGTAGTATGGGGCAGGTAGGAAGCAATGAGCAGTTCTTC,CASSMGQVGSNEQFF
TRBJ2-7,13,TRBD1,TRBV6-5,few,TGTGCCAGCAGACTCTGGACAGGGTCGGATGAGTACTTC,CASRLWTGSDEYF
TRBJ2-2,15,TRBD2,TRBV12-3/TRBV12-4,NA,TGTGCCAGCAGTTTGGGGACTAGCGGTACCGGGGAGCTGTTTTTT,CASSLGTSGTGELFF
TRBJ2-3,16,TRBD2,TRBV5-1,NA,TGCGCCAGCAGCTCTCAACTAGCGGGGGGGTATGATACGCAGTATTTT,CASSSQLAGGYDTQYF
TRBJ2-3,15,TRBD1,TRBV9,NA,TGTGCCAGCAGCGTTTCGACAGGGGGCACAGATACGCAGTATTTT,CASSVSTGGTDTQYF
TRBJ2-1,16,TRBD1,TRBV4-2,once,TGTGCCAGCAGCCAAGAATACAGGGGCTCCTACAATGAGCAGTTCTTC,CASSQEYRGSYNEQFF
TRBJ2-7,14,NA,TRBV5-6,medium-sized,TGTGCCAGCAGCTTGGGAGGAAACTCCTACGAGCAGTACTTC,CASSLGGNSYEQYF
TRBJ1-6,16,NA,TRBV6-5,NA,TGTGCCAGCAGTTACTCGTTTGGGGGAAGGGGTTCACCCCTCCACTTT,CASSYSFGGRGSPLHF
TRBJ1-3,15,NA,TRBV11-2,few,TGTGCCAGCAGCTCCCGACAGAGCTCTGGAAACACCATATATTTT,CASSSRQSSGNTIYF
TRBJ1-4,16,NA,TRBV7-9,NA,TGTGCCAGCAGCTTAGCCTCCTCCATGGGGAATGAAGAACTGTTTTTT,CASSLASSMGNEELFF
TRBJ2-1,18,TRBD2,TRBV7-2,NA,TGTGCCAGCAGCTTATTTCTAGCGGGGCAAGCATCGAACAATGAGCAGTTCTTC,CASSLFLAGQASNNEQFF
TRBJ1-1,14,NA,TRBV18,few,TGTGCCAGCTCACCACCAGCAGGGGACACTGAAGCTTTCTTT,CASSPPAGDTEAFF
TRBJ2-1,16,TRBD2,TRBV7-2,once,TGTGCCAGTCAAGCCCGGGCGGGGGGGCGGTCCGATGAGCAGTTCTTC,CASQARAGGRSDEQFF
TRBJ2-3,18,NA,TRBV10-3,NA,TGTGCCATCAGTGGGACCGGGACAGAAGTTACTAGCACAGATGCGCAGTATTTT,CAISGTGTEVTSTDAQYF
TRBJ2-3,15,NA,TRBV27,few,TGTGCCAGCAGACGTAAAGGGGGGGGCACAGATACGCAGTATTTT,CASRRKGGGTDTQYF
TRBJ2-2,17,TRBD1,TRBV6-2/TRBV6-3,NA,TGTGCCAGCTCCCACCCGGGAGGGACAGGGGACACCGGGGAGCTGTTTTTT,CASSHPGGTGDTGELFF
TRBJ2-5,15,TRBD2,TRBV4-3,few,TGCGCCAGCAGCCAGACCCTAGCGGACCAAGAGACCCAGTACTTC,CASSQTLADQETQYF
TRBJ2-5,16,TRBD2,TRBV5-4,once,TGCGCCAGCAGCTTCGGGCGCGGGGGGCTCCAAGAGACCCAGTACTTC,CASSFGRGGLQETQYF